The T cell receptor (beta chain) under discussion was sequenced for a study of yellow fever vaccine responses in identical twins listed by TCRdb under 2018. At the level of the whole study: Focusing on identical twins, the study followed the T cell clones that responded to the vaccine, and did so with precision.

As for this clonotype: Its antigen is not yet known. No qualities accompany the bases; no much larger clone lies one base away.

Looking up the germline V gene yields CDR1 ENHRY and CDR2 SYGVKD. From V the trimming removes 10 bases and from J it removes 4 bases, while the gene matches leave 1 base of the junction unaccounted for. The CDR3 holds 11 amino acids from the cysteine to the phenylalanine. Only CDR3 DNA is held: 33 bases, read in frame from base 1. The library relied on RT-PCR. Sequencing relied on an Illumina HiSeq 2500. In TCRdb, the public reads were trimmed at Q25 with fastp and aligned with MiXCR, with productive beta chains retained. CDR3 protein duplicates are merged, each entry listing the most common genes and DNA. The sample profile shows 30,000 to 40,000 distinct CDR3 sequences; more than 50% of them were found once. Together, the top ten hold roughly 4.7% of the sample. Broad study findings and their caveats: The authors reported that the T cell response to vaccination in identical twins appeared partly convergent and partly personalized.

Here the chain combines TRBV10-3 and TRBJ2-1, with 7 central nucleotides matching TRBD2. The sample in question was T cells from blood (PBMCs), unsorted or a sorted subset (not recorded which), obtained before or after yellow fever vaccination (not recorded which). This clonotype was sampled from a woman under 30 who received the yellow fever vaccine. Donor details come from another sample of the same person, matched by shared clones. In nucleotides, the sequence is TGTGCCACCGGGGGGTACAATGAGCAGTTCTTC. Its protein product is CATGGYNEQFF.